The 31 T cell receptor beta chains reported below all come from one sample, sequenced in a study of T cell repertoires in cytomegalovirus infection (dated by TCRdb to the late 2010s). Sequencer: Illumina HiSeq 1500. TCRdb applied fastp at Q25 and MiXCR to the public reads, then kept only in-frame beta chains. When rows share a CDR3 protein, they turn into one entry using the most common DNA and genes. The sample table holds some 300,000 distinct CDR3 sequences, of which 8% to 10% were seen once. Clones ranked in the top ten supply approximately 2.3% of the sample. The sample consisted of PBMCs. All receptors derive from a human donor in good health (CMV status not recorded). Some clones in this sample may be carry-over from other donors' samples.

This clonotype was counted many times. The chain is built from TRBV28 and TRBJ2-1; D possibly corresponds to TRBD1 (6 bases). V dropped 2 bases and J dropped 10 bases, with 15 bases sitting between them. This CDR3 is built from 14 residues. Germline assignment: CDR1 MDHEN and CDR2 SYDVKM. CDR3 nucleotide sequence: TGTGCCAGCAGTTTAAGACAACAGGGTTGGGAGCAGTTCTTC. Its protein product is CASSLRQQGWEQFF. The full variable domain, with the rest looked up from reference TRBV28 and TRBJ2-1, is DVKVTQSSRYLVKRTGEKVFLECVQDMDHENMFWYRQDPGLGLRLIYFSYDVKMKEKGDIPEGYSVSREKKERFSLILESASTNQTSMYLCASSLRQQGWEQFFGPGTRLTVL.

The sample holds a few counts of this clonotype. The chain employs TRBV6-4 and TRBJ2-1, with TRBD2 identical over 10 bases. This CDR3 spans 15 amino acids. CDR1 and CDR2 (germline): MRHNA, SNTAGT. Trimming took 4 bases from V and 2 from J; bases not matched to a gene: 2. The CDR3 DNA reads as TGTGCCAGCAGTGTACTAGCGGGGCCCTACAATGAGCAGTTCTTC. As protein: CASSVLAGPYNEQFF.

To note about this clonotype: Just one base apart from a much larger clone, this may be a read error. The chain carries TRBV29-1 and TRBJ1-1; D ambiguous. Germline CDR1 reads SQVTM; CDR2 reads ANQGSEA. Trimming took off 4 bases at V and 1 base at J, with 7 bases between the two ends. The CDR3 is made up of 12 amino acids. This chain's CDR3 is CSVGKENTEAFF. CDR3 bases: TGCAGCGTTGGTAAAGAGAACACTGAAGCTTTCTTT.

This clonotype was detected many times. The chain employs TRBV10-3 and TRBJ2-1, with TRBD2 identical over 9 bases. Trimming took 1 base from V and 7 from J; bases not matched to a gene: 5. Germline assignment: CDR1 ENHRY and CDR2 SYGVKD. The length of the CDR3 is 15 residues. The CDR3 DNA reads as TGTGCCATCAGTGAGTTCGCGGGGGGGAGAAATGAGCAGTTCTTC. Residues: CAISEFAGGRNEQFF.

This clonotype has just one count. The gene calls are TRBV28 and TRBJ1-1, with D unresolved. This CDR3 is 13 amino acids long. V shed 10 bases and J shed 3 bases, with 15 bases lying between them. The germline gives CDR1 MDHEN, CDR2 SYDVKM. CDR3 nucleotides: TGTGCCACCAAGAAGAGGCCAGACACTGAAGCTTTCTTT. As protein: CATKKRPDTEAFF.

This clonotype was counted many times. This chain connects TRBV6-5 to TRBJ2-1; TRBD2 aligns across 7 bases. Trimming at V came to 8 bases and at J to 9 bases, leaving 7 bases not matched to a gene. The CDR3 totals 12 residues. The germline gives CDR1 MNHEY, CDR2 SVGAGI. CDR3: CASEGGVGEQFF. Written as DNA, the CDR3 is TGTGCCAGCGAGGGAGGGGTCGGTGAGCAGTTCTTC.

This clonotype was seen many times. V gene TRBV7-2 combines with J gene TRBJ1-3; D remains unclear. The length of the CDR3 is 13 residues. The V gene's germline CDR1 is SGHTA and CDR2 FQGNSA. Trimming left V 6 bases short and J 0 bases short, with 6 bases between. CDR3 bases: TGTGCCAGCAGTTTTAACTCTGGAAACACCATATATTTT. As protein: CASSFNSGNTIYF.

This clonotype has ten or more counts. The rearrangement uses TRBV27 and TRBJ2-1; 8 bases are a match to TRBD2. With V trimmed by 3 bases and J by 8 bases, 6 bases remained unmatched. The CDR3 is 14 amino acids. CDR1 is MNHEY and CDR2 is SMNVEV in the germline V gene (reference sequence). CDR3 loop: CASSFGTRRHEQFF. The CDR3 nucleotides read TGTGCCAGCAGTTTCGGGACTAGACGCCATGAGCAGTTCTTC.

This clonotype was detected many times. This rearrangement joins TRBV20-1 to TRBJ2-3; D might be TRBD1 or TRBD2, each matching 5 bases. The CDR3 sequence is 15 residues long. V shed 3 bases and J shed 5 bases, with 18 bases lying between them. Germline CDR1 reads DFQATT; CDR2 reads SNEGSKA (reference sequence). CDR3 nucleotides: TGCAGTGCTAGGCCTGGGACCTCTTTGGGAGATACGCAGTATTTT. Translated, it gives CSARPGTSLGDTQYF.

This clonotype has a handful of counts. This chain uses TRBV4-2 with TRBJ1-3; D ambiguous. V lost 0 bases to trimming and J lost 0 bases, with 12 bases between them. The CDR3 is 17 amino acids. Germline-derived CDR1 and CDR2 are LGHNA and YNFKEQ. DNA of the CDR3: TGTGCCAGCAGCCAAGATCAAGGTACGAGCTCTGGAAACACCATATATTTT. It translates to CASSQDQGTSSGNTIYF.

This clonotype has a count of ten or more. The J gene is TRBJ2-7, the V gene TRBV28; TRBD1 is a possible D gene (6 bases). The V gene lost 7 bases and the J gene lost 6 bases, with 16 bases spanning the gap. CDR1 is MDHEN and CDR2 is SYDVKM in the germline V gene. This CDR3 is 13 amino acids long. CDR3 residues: CASKEQGPGEQYV. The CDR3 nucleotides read TGTGCCAGCAAGGAACAGGGTCCGGGCGAGCAGTACGTC.

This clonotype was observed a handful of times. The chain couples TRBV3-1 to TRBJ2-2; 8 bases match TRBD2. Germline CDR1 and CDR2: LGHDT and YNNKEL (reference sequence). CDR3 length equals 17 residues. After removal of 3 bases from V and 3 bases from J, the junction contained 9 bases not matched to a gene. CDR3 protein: CASSQVETAGDTGELFF. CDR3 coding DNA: TGTGCCAGCAGCCAGGTCGAGACAGCGGGGGACACCGGGGAGCTGTTTTTT.

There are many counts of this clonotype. CDR3 nucleotide sequence: TGCAGTGCTAGCTACGGTTGGACAGGGGTGAGGGATATGAATAATTCACCCCTCCACTTT. Residues: CSASYGWTGVRDMNNSPLHF. The V call is TRBV20-1, the J call TRBJ1-6; TRBD1 matches at 9 bases. There are 20 residues in the CDR3. CDR1 and CDR2 from the germline V gene are DFQATT and SNEGSKA (reference sequence). V lost 3 bases and J lost 5; bases outside the gene matches: 20.

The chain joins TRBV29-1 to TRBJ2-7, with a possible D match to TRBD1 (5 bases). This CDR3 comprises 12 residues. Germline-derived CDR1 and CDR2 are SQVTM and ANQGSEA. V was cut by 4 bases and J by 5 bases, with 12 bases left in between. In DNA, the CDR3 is TGCAGCGTTGTTAGGGGTATCAACGAGCAGTACTTC. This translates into CSVVRGINEQYF.

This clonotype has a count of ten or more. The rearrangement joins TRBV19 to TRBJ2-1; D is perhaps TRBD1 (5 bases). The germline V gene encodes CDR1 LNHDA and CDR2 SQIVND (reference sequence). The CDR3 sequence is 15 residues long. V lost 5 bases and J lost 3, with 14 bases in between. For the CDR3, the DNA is TGTGCCAGTAGTGTGGCAGGGAATAACTACAATGAGCAGTTCTTC. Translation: CASSVAGNNYNEQFF. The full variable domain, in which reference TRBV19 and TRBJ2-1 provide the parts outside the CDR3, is DGGITQSPKYLFRKEGQNVTLSCEQNLNHDAMYWYRQDPGQGLRLIYYSQIVNDFQKGDIAEGYSVSREKKESFPLTVTSAQKNPTAFYLCASSVAGNNYNEQFFGPGTRLTVL.

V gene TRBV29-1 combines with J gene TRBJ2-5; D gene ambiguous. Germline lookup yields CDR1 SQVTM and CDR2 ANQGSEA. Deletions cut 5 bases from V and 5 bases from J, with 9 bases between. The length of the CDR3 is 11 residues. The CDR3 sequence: CSVQISETQYF. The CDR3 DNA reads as TGCAGCGTTCAAATATCCGAGACCCAGTACTTC.

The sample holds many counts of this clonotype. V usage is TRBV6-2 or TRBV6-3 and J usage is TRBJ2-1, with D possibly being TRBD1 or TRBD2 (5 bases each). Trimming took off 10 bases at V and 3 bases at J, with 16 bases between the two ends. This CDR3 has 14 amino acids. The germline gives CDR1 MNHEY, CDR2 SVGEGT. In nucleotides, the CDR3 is TGTGCCACCCTCGCCCCGGGACGCTACAATGAGCAGTTCTTC. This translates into CATLAPGRYNEQFF.

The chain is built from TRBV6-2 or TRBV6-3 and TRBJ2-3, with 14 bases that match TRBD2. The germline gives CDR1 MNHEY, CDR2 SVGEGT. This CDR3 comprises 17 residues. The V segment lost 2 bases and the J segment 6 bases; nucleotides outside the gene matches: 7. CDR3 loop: CASSYGTSGGQWDTQYF. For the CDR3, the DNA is TGTGCCAGCAGTTACGGGACTAGCGGGGGTCAGTGGGATACGCAGTATTTT.

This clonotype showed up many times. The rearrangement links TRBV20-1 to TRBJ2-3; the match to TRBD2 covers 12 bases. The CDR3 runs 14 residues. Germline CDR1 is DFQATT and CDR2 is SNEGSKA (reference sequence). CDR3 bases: TGCAGCATACTAGCGGGGGGAAACACAGATACGCAGTATTTT. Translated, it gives CSILAGGNTDTQYF.

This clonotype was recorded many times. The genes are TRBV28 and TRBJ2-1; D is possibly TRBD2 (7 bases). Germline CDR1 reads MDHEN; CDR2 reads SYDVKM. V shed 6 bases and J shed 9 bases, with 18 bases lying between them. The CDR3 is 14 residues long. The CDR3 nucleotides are TGTGCCAGCAGGGAAGACACAGGGAGGGGTGAGCAGTTCTTC. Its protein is CASREDTGRGEQFF.

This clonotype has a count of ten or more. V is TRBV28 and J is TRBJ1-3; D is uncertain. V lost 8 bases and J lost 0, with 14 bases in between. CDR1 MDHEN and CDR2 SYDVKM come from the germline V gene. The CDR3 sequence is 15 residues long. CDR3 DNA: TGTGCCAGCGCTTTTACCTGGGGCTCTGGAAACACCATATATTTT. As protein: CASAFTWGSGNTIYF.

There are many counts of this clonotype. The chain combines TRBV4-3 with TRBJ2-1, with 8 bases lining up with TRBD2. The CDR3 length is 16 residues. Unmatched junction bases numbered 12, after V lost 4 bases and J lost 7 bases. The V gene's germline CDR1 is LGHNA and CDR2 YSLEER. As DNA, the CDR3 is TGCGCCAGCAGCCCCGTGGTGCAAGCGGGGGCTAATGAGCAGTTCTTC. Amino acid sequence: CASSPVVQAGANEQFF.

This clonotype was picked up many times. CDR3 loop: CASTPGQNYNEQFF. In DNA form, the CDR3 reads TGTGCCAGCACTCCTGGACAGAACTACAATGAGCAGTTCTTC. The gene calls are TRBV7-2 and TRBJ2-1, with D tentatively TRBD1 (6 bases). Per germline, CDR1 SGHTA and CDR2 FQGNSA. This CDR3 is 14 amino acids long. With 7 bases removed from V and 3 bases from J, the gap between germline ends came to 13 bases.

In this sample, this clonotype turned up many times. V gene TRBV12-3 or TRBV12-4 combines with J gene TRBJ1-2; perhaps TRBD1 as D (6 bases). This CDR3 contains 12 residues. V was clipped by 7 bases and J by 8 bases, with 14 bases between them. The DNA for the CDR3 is TGTGCCAGCAAGGGGGGGGGGTACGGCTACACCTTC. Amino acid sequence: CASKGGGYGYTF.

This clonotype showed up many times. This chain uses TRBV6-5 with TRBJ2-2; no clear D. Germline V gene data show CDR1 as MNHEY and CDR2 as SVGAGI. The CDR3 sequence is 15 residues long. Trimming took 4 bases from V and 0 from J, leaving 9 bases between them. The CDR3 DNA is TGTGCCAGCAGTTTACGGATCGCGAACACCGGGGAGCTGTTTTTT. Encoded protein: CASSLRIANTGELFF.

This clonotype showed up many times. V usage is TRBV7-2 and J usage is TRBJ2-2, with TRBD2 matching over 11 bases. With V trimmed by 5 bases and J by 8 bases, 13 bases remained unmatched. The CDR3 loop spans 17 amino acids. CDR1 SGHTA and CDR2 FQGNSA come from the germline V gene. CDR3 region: CASSQSSGGAKTGELFF. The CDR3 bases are TGTGCCAGCAGCCAGAGTAGCGGGGGGGCGAAAACGGGGGAGCTGTTTTTT. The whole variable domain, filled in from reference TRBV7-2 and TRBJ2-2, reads GAGVSQSPSNKVTEKGKDVELRCDPISGHTALYWYRQSLGQGLEFLIYFQGNSAPDKSGLPSDRFSAERTGGSVSTLTIQRTQQEDSAVYLCASSQSSGGAKTGELFFGEGSRLTVL.

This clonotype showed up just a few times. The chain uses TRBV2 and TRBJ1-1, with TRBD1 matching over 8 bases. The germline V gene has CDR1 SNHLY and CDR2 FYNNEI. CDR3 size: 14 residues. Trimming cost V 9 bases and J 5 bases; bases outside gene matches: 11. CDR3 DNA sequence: TGTGCCAGTGGCGGACAGGGATCGGGGACTGAAGCTTTCTTT. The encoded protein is CASGGQGSGTEAFF.

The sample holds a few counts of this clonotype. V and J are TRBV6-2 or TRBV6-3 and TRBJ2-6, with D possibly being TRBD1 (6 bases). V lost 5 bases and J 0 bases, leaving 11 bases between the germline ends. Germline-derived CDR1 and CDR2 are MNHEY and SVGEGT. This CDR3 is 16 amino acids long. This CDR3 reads CASSRNRVSGANVLTF. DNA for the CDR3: TGTGCCAGCAGTCGGAACAGGGTCTCTGGGGCCAACGTCCTGACTTTC.

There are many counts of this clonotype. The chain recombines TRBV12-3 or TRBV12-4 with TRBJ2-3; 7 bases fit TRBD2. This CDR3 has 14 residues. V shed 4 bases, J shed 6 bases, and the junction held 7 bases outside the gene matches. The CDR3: CASSSAGRWDTQYF. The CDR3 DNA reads TGTGCCAGCAGTTCAGCGGGACGGTGGGATACGCAGTATTTT.

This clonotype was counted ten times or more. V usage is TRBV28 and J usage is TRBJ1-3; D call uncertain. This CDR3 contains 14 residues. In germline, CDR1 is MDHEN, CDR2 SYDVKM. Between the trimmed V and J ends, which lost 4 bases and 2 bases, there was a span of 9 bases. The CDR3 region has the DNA TGTGCCAGCAGTTCCGGCGGGGCTGGAAACACCATATATTTT. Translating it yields CASSSGGAGNTIYF.

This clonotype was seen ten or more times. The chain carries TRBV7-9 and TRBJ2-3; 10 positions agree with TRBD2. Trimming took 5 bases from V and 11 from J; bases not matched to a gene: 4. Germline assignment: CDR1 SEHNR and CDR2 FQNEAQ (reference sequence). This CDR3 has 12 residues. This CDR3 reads CASSIRTSGQYF. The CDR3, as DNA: TGTGCCAGCAGCATCAGGACTAGCGGGCAGTATTTT. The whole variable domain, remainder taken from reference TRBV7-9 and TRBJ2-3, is DTGVSQNPRHKITKRGQNVTFRCDPISEHNRLYWYRQTLGQGPEFLTYFQNEAQLEKSRLLSDRFSAERPKGSFSTLEIQRTEQGDSAMYLCASSIRTSGQYFGPGTRLTVL.